One and the same sample provided the 7 T cell receptor beta chains below, sequenced in a study of OX40 agonist ivuxolimab in advanced cancers. The protocol was immunoSEQ multiplex PCR, while the TCRdb copy is restricted to in-frame clones and leaves out a portion. Among about 67,000 clones listed, around 84% were seen once. The sequenced sample was CD4+ or CD8+ T cells sorted from blood, obtained in a trial of the OX40 agonist ivuxolimab. The origin of the receptors is an adult with an advanced solid tumor such as melanoma, head and neck, liver or kidney cancer.

This clone was counted a few times. The J gene is TRBJ1-5, the V gene TRBV18; D is ambiguous. Germline V lookup: CDR1 KGHSH, CDR2 LQKENI. V lost 1 base and J 9 bases, leaving 13 bases between the germline ends. The CDR3 contains 14 residues. The DNA for the CDR3 is TGTGCCAGCTCACCACAAGCAGTTCAAGGGCCCCAGCATTTT. Its translation: CASSPQAVQGPQHF.

This sequence joins TRBV5-1 and TRBJ1-1; 7 bases are a match to TRBD1. The CDR3 length is 14 residues. Losses at the gene ends were 3 bases for V and 4 bases for J; bases not matched to a gene: 6. Germline V lookup: CDR1 SGHRS, CDR2 YFSETQ. CDR3 residues: CASSWRQGGTEAFF. The CDR3 nucleotides read TGCGCCAGCAGCTGGAGACAGGGAGGCACTGAAGCTTTCTTT.

The chain links TRBV5-1 to TRBJ2-1; D unresolved. CDR1 is SGHRS, CDR2 YFSETQ, per germline. CDR3 size: 15 residues. Trimming removed 0 bases from V and 4 bases from J, with 11 bases in between. The CDR3, as DNA: TGCGCCAGCAGCTTGGCCCTAGGGTCTTACAATGAGCAGTTCTTC. This sequence encodes CASSLALGSYNEQFF.

This clone was found once. The sample has other DNA sequences that encode this CDR3 too. The V call is TRBV6-6, the J call TRBJ1-3; D gene uncertain. CDR3 length: 14 residues. Between the trimmed V and J ends, which lost 0 bases and 3 bases, there was a span of 6 bases. Germline V gene sequence: CDR1 MNHNY, CDR2 SVGAGI (reference sequence). The CDR3 loop is CASSYSSFGNTIYF. The CDR3 region has the DNA TGTGCCAGCAGTTACTCATCTTTTGGAAACACCATATATTTT.

The rearrangement joins TRBV7-3 to TRBJ2-6; D tentatively reads TRBD1 or TRBD2 (7 bases each). V lost 5 bases and J 0 bases, leaving 17 bases between the germline ends. Germline values: CDR1 SGHTA, CDR2 FQGTGA. The CDR3 is 18 residues long. CDR3 residues: CASSPSQGRGSGANVLTF. CDR3 coding DNA: TGTGCCAGCAGCCCCTCACAGGGGAGGGGCTCTGGGGCCAACGTCCTGACTTTC.

The rearrangement uses TRBV19 and TRBJ2-1; TRBD2 matches 8 bases. The CDR3 length is 12 residues. The ends lost 9 bases at V and 6 bases at J; junction bases unmatched: 4. Per the germline V gene, CDR1 is LNHDA and CDR2 is SQIVND (reference sequence). The CDR3 coding sequence is TGTGCCAGCGGGGGGGCCTTCAATGAGCAGTTCTTC. Residues: CASGGAFNEQFF.

The CDR3 here is CASSTEGTGSNTEAFF. The CDR3 nucleotides are TGCGCCAGCAGCACGGAGGGGACAGGATCGAACACTGAAGCTTTCTTT. The rearrangement joins TRBV5-1 to TRBJ1-1, with TRBD1 identical over 8 bases. Trimming at V came to 4 bases and at J to 1 base, leaving 9 bases not matched to a gene. Looked up from germline, CDR1 is SGHRS and CDR2 is YFSETQ. This CDR3 has 16 residues. The entire variable domain, with the rest obtained from reference TRBV5-1 and TRBJ1-1, is as follows: KAGVTQTPRYLIKTRGQQVTLSCSPISGHRSVSWYQQTPGQGLQFLFEYFSETQRNKGNFPGRFSGRQFSNSRSEMNVSTLELGDSALYLCASSTEGTGSNTEAFFGQGTRLTVV.